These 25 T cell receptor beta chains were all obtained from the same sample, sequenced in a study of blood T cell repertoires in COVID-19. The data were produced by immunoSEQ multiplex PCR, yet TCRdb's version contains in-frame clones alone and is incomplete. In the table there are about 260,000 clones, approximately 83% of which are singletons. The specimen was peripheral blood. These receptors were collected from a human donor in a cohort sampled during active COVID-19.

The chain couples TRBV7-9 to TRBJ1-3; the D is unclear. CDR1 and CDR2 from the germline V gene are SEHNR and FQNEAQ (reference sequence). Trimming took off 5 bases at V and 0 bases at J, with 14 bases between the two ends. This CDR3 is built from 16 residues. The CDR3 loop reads CASSDSHGSSGNTIYF. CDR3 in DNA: TGTGCCAGCAGCGACTCCCACGGTTCCTCTGGAAACACCATATATTTT.

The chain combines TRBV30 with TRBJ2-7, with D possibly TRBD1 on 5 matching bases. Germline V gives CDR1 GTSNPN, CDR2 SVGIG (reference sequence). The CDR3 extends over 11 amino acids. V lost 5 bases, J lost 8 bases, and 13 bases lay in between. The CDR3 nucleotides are TGTGCCTGGGGACACTCCGAAAAGCAGTACTTC. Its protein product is CAWGHSEKQYF.

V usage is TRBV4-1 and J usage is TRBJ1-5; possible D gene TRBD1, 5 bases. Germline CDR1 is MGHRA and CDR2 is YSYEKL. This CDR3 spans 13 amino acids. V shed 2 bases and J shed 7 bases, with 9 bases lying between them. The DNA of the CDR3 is TGCGCCAGCAGCCAAAGGTCAGGGCAGCCCCAGCATTTT. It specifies CASSQRSGQPQHF.

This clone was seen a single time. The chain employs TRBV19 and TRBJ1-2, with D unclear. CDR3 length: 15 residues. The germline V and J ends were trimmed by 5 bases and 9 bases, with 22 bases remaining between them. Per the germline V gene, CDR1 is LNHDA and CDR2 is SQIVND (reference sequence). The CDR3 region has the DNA TGTGCCAGTAGTGCCAAGTGGCCTTCCCCCTCCCGCTACACCTTC. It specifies CASSAKWPSPSRYTF.

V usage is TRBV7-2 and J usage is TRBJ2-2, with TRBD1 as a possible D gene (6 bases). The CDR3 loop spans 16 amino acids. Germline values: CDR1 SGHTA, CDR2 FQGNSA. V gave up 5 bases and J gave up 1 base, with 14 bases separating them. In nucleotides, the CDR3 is TGTGCCAGCAGCCCGGGGTACAGGGTGAACACCGGGGAGCTGTTTTTT. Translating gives CASSPGYRVNTGELFF.

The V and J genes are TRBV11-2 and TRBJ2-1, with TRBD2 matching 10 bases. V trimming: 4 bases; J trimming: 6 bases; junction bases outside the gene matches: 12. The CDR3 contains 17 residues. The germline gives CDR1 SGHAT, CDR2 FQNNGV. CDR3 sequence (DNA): TGTGCCAGCAGCTGGGGGACTAGCGCCCAATATTTCAATGAGCAGTTCTTC. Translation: CASSWGTSAQYFNEQFF. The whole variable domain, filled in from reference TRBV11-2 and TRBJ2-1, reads EAGVAQSPRYKIIEKRQSVAFWCNPISGHATLYWYQQILGQGPKLLIQFQNNGVVDDSQLPKDRFSAERLKGVDSTLKIQPAKLEDSAVYLCASSWGTSAQYFNEQFFGPGTRLTVL.

The CDR3 DNA reads as TGTGCCACCAACCGACCGGGGGGATGTCGGCCCCAGCATTTT. Encoded protein: CATNRPGGCRPQHF. The rearrangement links TRBV24-1 to TRBJ1-5; weak D call: TRBD1 (5 bases). The germline V gene encodes CDR1 KGHDR and CDR2 SFDVKD. The CDR3 loop spans 14 amino acids. V lost 8 bases to trimming and J lost 9 bases, with 19 bases between them.

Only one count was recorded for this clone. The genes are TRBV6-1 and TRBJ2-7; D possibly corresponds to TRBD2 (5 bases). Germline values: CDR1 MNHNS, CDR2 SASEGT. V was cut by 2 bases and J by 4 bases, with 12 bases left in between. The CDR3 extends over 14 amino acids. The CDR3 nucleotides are TGTGCCAGCAGTGAATCCCAGCGGCCATACGAGCAGTACTTC. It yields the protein CASSESQRPYEQYF.

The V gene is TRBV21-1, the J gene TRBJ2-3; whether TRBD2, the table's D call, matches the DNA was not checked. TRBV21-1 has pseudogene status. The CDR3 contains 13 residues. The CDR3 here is CASSKLNTDTQYF. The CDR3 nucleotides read TGTGCCAGCAGCAAACTTAATACAGATACGCAGTATTTT.

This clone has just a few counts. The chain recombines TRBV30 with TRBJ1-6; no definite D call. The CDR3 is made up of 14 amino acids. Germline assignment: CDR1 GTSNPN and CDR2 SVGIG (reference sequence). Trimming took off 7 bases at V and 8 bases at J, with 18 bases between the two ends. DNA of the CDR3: TGTGCCTTCCCGGGAGGCACGGAACATTCACCCCTCCACTTT. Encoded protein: CAFPGGTEHSPLHF.

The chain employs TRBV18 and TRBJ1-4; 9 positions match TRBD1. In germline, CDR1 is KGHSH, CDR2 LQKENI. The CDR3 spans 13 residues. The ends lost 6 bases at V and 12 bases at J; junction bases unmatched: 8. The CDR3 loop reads CASSSGQGMELFF. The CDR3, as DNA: TGTGCCAGCTCCTCCGGACAGGGGATGGAACTGTTTTTT.

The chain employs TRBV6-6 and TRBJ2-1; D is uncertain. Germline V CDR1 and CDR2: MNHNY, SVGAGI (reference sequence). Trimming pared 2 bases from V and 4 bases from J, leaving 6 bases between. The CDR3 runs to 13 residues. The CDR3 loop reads CASSYTGYNEQFF. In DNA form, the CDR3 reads TGTGCCAGCAGTTACACGGGTTACAATGAGCAGTTCTTC.

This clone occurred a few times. CDR3 loop: CAIRQELGGYTF. The CDR3 DNA reads as TGTGCCATCAGACAGGAGCTGGGTGGCTACACCTTC. The chain is built from TRBV10-3 and TRBJ1-2; tentative D call: TRBD1 (5 bases). Germline V gene lookup returns CDR1 ENHRY and CDR2 SYGVKD. The CDR3 runs to 12 residues. The V end lost 6 bases, the J end lost 7 bases, and 12 bases lay between the germline ends.

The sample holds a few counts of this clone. Written as DNA, the CDR3 is TGTGCCAGCAGCCAGGGGCTTGGGGGCTCGCCTGGCTACACCTTC. Amino acids: CASSQGLGGSPGYTF. This chain uses TRBV3-1 (or the pseudogene TRBV3-2) with TRBJ1-2; TRBD1 might be the D (6 bases). The V end was cut by 3 bases, the J end by 7 bases, with 18 bases between. The CDR3 loop spans 15 amino acids. The germline V gene encodes CDR1 LGHDT and CDR2 YNNKEL (reference sequence).

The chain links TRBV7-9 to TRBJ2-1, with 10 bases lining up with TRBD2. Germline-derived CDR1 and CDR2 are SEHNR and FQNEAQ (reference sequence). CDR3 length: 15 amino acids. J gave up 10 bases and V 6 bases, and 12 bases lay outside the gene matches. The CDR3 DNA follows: TGTGCCAGCAGGCCCGGACTAGCGGATTGGGGGGAGCAGTTCTTC. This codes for CASRPGLADWGEQFF. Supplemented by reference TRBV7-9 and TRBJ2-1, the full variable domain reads DTGVSQNPRHKITKRGQNVTFRCDPISEHNRLYWYRQTLGQGPEFLTYFQNEAQLEKSRLLSDRFSAERPKGSFSTLEIQRTEQGDSAMYLCASRPGLADWGEQFFGPGTRLTVL.

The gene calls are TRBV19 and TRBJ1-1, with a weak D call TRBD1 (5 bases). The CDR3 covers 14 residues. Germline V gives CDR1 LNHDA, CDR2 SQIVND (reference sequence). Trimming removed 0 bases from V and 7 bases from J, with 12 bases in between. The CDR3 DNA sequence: TGTGCCAGTAGTATAGATCGGCGGGGGGTTGAAGCTTTCTTT. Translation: CASSIDRRGVEAFF.

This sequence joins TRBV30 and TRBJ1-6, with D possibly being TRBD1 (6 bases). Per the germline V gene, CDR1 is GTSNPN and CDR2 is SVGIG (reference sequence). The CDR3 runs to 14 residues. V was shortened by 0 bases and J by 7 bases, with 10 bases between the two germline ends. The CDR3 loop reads CAWSVLQGNSPLHF. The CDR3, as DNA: TGTGCCTGGAGTGTACTTCAGGGGAATTCACCCCTCCACTTT.

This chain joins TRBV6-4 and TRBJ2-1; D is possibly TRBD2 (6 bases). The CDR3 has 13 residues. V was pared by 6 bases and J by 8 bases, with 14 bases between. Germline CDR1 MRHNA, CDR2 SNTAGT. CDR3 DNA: TGTGCCAGCAGCCGGGAGCCGGGATATGAGCAGTTCTTC. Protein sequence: CASSREPGYEQFF.

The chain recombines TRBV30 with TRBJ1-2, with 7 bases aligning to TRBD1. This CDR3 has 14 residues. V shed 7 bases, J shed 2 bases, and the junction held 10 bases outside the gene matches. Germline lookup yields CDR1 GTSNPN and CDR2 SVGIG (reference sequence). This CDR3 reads CASIFLTGNYGYTF. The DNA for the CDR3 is TGTGCCTCAATATTCTTGACAGGGAACTATGGCTACACCTTC.

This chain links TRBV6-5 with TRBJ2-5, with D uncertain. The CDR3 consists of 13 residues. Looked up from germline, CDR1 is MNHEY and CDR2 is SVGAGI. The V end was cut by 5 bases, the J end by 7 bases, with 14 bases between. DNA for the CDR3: TGTGCCAGCAGTCCGCAGACCCCGGGGACCCAGTACTTC. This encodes CASSPQTPGTQYF.

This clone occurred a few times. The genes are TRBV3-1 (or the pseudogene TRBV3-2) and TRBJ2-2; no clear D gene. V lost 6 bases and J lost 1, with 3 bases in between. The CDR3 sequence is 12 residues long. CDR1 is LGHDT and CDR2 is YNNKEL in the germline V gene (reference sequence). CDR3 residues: CASSLNTGELFF. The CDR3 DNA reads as TGTGCCAGCAGTCTGAACACCGGGGAGCTGTTTTTT.

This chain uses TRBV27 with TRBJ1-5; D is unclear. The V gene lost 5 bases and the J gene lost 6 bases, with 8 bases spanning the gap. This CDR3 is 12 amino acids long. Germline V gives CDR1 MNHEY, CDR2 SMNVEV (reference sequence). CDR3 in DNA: TGTGCCAGCAGTGAGGGAGGTCAGCCCCAGCATTTT. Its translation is CASSEGGQPQHF.

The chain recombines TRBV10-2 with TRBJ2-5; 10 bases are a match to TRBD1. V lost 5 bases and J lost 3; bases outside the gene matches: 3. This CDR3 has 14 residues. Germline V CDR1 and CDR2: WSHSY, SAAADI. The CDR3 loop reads CASSWGTGEETQYF. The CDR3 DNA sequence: TGCGCCAGCAGTTGGGGGACAGGGGAAGAGACCCAGTACTTC.

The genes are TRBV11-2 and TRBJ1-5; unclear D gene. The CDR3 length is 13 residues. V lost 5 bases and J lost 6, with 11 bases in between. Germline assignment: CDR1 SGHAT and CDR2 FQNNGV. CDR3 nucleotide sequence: TGTGCCAGCAGCCAGGTAATCGGTCAGCCCCAGCATTTT. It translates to CASSQVIGQPQHF.

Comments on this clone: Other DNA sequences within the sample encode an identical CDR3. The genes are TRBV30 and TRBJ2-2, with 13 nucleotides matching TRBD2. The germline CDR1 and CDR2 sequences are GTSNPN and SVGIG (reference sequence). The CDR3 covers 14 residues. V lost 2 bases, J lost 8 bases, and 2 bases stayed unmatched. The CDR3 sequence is CAWSPGLAGGELFF. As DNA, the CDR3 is TGTGCCTGGAGTCCGGGACTAGCGGGAGGGGAGCTGTTTTTT. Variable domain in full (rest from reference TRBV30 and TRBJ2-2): SQTIHQWPATLVQPVGSPLSLECTVEGTSNPNLYWYRQAAGRGLQLLFYSVGIGQISSEVPQNLSASRPQDRQFILSSKKLLLSDSGFYLCAWSPGLAGGELFFGEGSRLTVL.